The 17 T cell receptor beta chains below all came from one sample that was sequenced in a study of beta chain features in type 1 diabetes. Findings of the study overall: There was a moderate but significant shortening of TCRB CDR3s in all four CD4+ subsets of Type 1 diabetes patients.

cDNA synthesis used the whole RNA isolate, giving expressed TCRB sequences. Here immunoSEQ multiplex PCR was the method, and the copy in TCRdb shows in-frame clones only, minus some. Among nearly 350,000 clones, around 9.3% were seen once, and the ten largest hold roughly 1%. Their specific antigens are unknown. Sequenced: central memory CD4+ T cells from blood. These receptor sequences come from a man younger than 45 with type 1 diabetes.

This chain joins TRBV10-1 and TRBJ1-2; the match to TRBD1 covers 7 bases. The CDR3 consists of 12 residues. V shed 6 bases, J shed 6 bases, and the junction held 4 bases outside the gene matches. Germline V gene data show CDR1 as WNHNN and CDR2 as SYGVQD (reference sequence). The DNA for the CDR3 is TGCGCCAGCAGAGGGACAGTGAATGGCTACACCTTC. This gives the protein CASRGTVNGYTF.

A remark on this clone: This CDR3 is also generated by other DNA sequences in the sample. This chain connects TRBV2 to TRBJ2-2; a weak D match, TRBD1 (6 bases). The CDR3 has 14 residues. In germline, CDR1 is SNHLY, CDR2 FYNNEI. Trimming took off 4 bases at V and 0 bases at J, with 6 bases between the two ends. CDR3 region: CASSGTANTGELFF. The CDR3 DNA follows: TGTGCCAGCAGTGGGACAGCGAACACCGGGGAGCTGTTTTTT. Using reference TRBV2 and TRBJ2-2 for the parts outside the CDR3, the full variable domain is EPEVTQTPSHQVTQMGQEVILRCVPISNHLYFYWYRQILGQKVEFLVSFYNNEISEKSEIFDDQFSVERPDGSNFTLKIRSTKLEDSAMYFCASSGTANTGELFFGEGSRLTVL.

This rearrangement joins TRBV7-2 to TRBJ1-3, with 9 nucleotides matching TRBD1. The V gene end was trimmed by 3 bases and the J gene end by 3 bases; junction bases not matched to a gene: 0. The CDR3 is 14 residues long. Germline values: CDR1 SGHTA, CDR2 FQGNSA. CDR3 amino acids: CASSLDRGGNTIYF. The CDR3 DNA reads TGTGCCAGCAGCTTGGACAGGGGTGGAAACACCATATATTTT.

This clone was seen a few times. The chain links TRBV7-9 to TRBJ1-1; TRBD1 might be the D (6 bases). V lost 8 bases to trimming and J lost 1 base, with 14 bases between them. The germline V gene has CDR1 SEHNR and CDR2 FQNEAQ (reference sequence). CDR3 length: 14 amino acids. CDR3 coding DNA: TGTGCCAGCCAGAAATTGACAGGGAACACTGAAGCTTTCTTT. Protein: CASQKLTGNTEAFF.

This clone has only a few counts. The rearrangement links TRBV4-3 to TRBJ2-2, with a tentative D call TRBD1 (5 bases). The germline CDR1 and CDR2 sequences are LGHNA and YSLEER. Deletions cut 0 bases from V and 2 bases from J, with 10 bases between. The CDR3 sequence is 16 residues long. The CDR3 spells CASSQDAWGNTGELFF. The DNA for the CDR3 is TGCGCCAGCAGCCAAGATGCATGGGGCAACACCGGGGAGCTGTTTTTT.

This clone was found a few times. This chain's CDR3 is CSGGSGVFAGELFF. CDR3 DNA: TGCAGCGGAGGTAGCGGGGTGTTTGCCGGGGAGCTGTTTTTT. V and J are TRBV29-1 and TRBJ2-2, with TRBD2 identical over 8 bases. V was clipped by 7 bases and J by 6 bases; unmatched bases: 10. CDR1 and CDR2 (germline): SQVTM, ANQGSEA. This CDR3 has 14 amino acids.

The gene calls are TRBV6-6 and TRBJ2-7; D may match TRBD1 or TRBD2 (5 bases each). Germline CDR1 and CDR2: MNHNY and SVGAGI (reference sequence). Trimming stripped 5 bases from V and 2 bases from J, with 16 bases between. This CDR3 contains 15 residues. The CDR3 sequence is CASSDMPGRTYEQYF. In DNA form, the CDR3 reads TGTGCCAGCAGTGATATGCCAGGGAGAACCTACGAGCAGTACTTC.

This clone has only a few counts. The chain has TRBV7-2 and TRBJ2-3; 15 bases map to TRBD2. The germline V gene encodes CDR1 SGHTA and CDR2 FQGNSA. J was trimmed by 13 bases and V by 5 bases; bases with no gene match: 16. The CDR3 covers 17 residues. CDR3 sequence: CASSADPGTSGGPLEYF. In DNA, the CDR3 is TGTGCCAGCAGCGCAGACCCCGGGACTAGCGGGGGGCCTTTAGAGTATTTT.

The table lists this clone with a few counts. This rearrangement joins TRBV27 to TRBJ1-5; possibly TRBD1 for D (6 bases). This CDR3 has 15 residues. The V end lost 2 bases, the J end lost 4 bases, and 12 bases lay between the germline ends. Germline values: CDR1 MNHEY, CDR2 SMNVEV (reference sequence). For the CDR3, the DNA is TGTGCCAGCAGTTTAGCCAGGGGTGGAAATCAGCCCCAGCATTTT. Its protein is CASSLARGGNQPQHF.

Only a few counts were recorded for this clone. The CDR3 sequence: CASSQEGSNTGELFF. The CDR3 DNA sequence: TGCGCCAGCAGCCAAGAGGGGAGTAACACCGGGGAGCTGTTTTTT. The chain has TRBV4-3 and TRBJ2-2, with D possibly TRBD2 on 5 matching bases. This CDR3 is built from 15 residues. The germline gives CDR1 LGHNA, CDR2 YSLEER. Trimming cost V 0 bases and J 2 bases, with 7 bases left between them.

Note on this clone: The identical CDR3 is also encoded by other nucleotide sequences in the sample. The CDR3 loop is CASSVGGNSYNEQFF. For the CDR3, the DNA is TGTGCCAGCAGCGTAGGGGGGAACTCCTACAATGAGCAGTTCTTC. The rearrangement uses TRBV9 and TRBJ2-1, with D possibly called TRBD1 or TRBD2 (5 bases each). This CDR3 has 15 amino acids. With 0 bases removed from V and 0 bases from J, the gap between germline ends came to 7 bases. Germline V gene data show CDR1 as SGDLS and CDR2 as YYNGEE.

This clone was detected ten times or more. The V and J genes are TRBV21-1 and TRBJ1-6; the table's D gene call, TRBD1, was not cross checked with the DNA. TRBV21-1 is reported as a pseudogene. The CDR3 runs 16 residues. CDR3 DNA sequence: TGTGCCAGCAGCAAAGGAGGGGGCGGATATAATTCACCCCTCCACTTT. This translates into CASSKGGGGYNSPLHF.

Here the CDR3 reads CASTNRNTGELFF. The CDR3 bases are TGTGCCAGCACGAACAGGAACACCGGGGAGCTGTTTTTT. V usage is TRBV6-5 and J usage is TRBJ2-2; D remains unclear. V was trimmed by 7 bases and J by 1 base, leaving 7 bases between them. In germline, CDR1 is MNHEY, CDR2 SVGAGI. This CDR3 is built from 13 residues.

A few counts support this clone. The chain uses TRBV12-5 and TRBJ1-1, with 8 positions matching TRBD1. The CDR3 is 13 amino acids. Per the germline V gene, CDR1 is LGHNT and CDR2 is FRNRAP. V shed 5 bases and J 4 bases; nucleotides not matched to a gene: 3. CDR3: CASGITGGTEAFF. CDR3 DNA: TGTGCTAGTGGTATAACAGGGGGCACTGAAGCTTTCTTT. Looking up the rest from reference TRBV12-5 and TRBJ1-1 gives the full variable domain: DARVTQTPRHKVTEMGQEVTMRCQPILGHNTVFWYRQTMMQGLELLAYFRNRAPLDDSGMPKDRFSAEMPDATLATLKIQPSEPRDSAVYFCASGITGGTEAFFGQGTRLTVV.

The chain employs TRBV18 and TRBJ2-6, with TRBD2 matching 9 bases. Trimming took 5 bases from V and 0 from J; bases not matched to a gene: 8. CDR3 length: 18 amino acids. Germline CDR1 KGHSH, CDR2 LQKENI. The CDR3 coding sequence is TGTGCCAGCTCAGTCGTTCAAGCGGGGGGCTCTGGGGCCAACGTCCTGACTTTC. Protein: CASSVVQAGGSGANVLTF.

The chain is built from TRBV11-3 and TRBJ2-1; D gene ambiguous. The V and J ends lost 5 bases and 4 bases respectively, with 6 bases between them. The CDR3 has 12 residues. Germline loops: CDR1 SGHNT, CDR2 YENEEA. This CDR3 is CASSGSYNEQFF. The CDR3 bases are TGTGCCAGCAGCGGATCTTACAATGAGCAGTTCTTC. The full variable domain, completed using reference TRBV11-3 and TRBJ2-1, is EAGVVQSPRYKIIEKKQPVAFWCNPISGHNTLYWYLQNLGQGPELLIRYENEEAVDDSQLPKDRFSAERLKGVDSTLKIQPAELGDSAVYLCASSGSYNEQFFGPGTRLTVL.

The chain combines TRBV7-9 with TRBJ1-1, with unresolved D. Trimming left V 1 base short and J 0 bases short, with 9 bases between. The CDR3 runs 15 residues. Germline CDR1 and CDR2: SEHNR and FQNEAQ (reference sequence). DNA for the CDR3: TGTGCCAGCAGCTTAGGGCAGACTATGAACACTGAAGCTTTCTTT. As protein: CASSLGQTMNTEAFF.